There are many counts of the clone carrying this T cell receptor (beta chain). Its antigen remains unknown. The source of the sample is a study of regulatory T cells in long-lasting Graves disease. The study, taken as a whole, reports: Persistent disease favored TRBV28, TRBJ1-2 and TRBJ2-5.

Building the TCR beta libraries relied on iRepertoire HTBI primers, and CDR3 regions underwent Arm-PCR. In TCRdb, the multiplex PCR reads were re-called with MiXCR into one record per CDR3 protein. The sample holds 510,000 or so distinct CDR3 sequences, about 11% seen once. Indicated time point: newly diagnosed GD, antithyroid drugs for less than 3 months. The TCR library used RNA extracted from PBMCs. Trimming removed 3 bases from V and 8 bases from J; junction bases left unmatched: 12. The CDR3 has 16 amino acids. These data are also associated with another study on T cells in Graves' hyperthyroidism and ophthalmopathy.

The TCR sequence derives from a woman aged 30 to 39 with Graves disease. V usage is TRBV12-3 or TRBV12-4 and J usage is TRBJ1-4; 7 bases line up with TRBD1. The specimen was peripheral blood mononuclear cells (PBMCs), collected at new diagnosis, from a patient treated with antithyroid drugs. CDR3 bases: TGTGCCAGCAGTTTTATACCAGGGGGAACAGGGGAAAAACTGTTTTTT. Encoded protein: CASSFIPGGTGEKLFF.